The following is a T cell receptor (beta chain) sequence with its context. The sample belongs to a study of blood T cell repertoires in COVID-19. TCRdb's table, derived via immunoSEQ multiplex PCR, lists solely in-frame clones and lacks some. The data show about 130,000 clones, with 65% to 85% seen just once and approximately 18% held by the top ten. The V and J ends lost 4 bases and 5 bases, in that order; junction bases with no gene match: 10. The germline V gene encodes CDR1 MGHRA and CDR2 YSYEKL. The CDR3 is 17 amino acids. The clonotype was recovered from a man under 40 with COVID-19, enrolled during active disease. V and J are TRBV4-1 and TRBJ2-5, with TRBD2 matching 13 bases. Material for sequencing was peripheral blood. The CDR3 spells CASSRTGTSGIGETQYF. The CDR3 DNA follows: TGCGCCAGCAGCCGAACCGGGACTAGCGGGATTGGGGAGACCCAGTACTTC.